These T cell receptor beta chains were read from a single sample in a study of blood T cell repertoires in COVID-19. Sequencing used immunoSEQ multiplex PCR; TCRdb keeps in-frame clones, though not all of them. The sample gives 450,000 to 500,000 clones, approximately 91% of which show up once; approximately 8% is in the top ten. Sequencing input: PBMCs or T cells enriched from blood (not recorded which). The receptors originated from a woman aged 55-70 years who had recovered from COVID-19. CDR3s include the opening cysteine and the closing phenylalanine or tryptophan. The D gene is left open where the match is weak. Clone size is shown for a subset of rows, as once, few, many or a class of expanded clone.

j_call,d_call,clone_size,v_call,cdr3_nt,cdr3_aa
TRBJ2-2,TRBD1,.,TRBV19,TGTGCCAGTAGAGGGGACAGGGGGCGCCAGAACACCGGGGAGCTGTTTTTT,CASRGDRGRQNTGELFF
TRBJ2-7,TRBD2,.,TRBV4-2,TGTGCCAGCAGCCAGGGGACTAGCGGGGGATCGGGGGAGCAGTACTTC,CASSQGTSGGSGEQYF
TRBJ2-6,.,.,TRBV15,TGTGCCACCAGCCTTCCCGTCTCTGGGGCCAACGTCCTGACTTTC,CATSLPVSGANVLTF
TRBJ1-6,.,.,TRBV9,TGTGCCAGCAGCGTAGCGGACATTAATTCACCCCTCCACTTT,CASSVADINSPLHF
TRBJ2-5,TRBD1,.,TRBV7-8,TGTGCCAGCAGCTTAGAGCTAGGGGGCGCGGAGACCCAGTACTTC,CASSLELGGAETQYF
TRBJ2-1,TRBD1,.,TRBV5-4,TGTGCCAGCAGCCACTCACAGGGGGCTAATGAGCAGTTCTTC,CASSHSQGANEQFF
TRBJ2-7,TRBD2,.,TRBV10-3,TGTGCCATCAGTGTCGGGGGGGAGTACGAGCAGTACTTC,CAISVGGEYEQYF
TRBJ1-2,TRBD1,.,TRBV4-2,TGTGCCAGCAGCCAATCAACAGGGGGTAGCATCTATGGCTACACCTTC,CASSQSTGGSIYGYTF
TRBJ2-2,TRBD1,.,TRBV7-9,TGTGCCAGCAGCCCAGGGGGCCTCGGGGAGCTGTTTTTT,CASSPGGLGELFF
TRBJ2-5,.,.,TRBV18,TGTGCCAGCTCACCAGGAGAGGAGACCCAGTACTTC,CASSPGEETQYF
TRBJ1-2,TRBD1,.,TRBV6-1,TGTGCCAGCAGTGAAGTGGGACAGGTTGATGGCTACACCTTC,CASSEVGQVDGYTF
TRBJ2-5,TRBD1,.,TRBV7-9,TGTGCCAGCAGCCACGGGACAGCAGACCAAGAGACCCAGTACTTC,CASSHGTADQETQYF
TRBJ1-1,TRBD1,.,TRBV15,TGTGCCACCAGCCGCAGCCCCCGGGACAGGGGATTAGCTTTCTTT,CATSRSPRDRGLAFF
TRBJ1-4,TRBD1,few,TRBV7-9,TGTGCCAGCAGCTTGGGACAGGGGGAAAGAGAAAAACTGTTTTTT,CASSLGQGEREKLFF
TRBJ1-4,TRBD1,once,TRBV20-1,TGCAGTGCTACCCGGACAGGGGAACTGTTTTTT,CSATRTGELFF
TRBJ2-5,TRBD1,once,TRBV4-1,TGCGCCAGCAGCCAAGGGGACAGGGCATTCGAGACCCAGTACTTC,CASSQGDRAFETQYF
TRBJ1-3,.,.,TRBV5-1,TGCGCCAGCAGCTCCGCTGAAAGGCGGTCAACTGGAAACACCATATATTTT,CASSSAERRSTGNTIYF
TRBJ2-2,TRBD2,.,TRBV5-4,TGTGCCAGCAGCCGCGGACTAGCGGGGAACACCGGGGAGCTGTTTTTT,CASSRGLAGNTGELFF
TRBJ1-6,.,once,TRBV21-1,TGTGCCAGCAGCCCCCCCCCTGGGCAGGGGATTAATTCACCCCTCCACTTT,CASSPPPGQGINSPLHF
TRBJ1-1,.,few,TRBV9,TGTGCCAGCAGCGTACAGGGGCTGGGAAGGACTGAAGCTTTCTTT,CASSVQGLGRTEAFF